The 30 T cell receptor beta chains in this list originate from one sample, sequenced in a study of cytomegalovirus exposure and HLA in healthy donors. Researchers ran the PCR with 60 Vbeta and 13 Jbeta primers. Method: immunoSEQ multiplex PCR; TCRdb's copy keeps in-frame clones and lacks some. The repertoire holds approximately 100,000 clones, roughly a tenth seen once, with 5.1% in the top ten. Sequencing was done on a sample of PBMCs. Receptor source: a man between 45 and 60 years old in good health and CMV-seropositive.

This sequence joins TRBV19 and TRBJ1-2; 8 nucleotides line up with TRBD1. V gave up 7 bases and J gave up 8 bases; unmatched junction bases: 15. Germline CDR1 LNHDA, CDR2 SQIVND (reference sequence). CDR3 length equals 15 residues. The CDR3 region is CASTRPGGAVLGYTF. The CDR3 DNA follows: TGTGCCAGTACCCGGCCAGGGGGCGCGGTATTAGGCTACACCTTC. Looking up the rest from reference TRBV19 and TRBJ1-2 gives the full variable domain: DGGITQSPKYLFRKEGQNVTLSCEQNLNHDAMYWYRQDPGQGLRLIYYSQIVNDFQKGDIAEGYSVSREKKESFPLTVTSAQKNPTAFYLCASTRPGGAVLGYTFGSGTRLTVV.

The chain combines TRBV7-3 with TRBJ2-7; perhaps TRBD2 as D (5 bases). The V end was cut by 1 base, the J end by 2 bases, with 9 bases between. This CDR3 has 14 residues. The germline V gene encodes CDR1 SGHTA and CDR2 FQGTGA. CDR3 residues: CASSLIALPYEQYF. CDR3 coding DNA: TGTGCCAGCAGCTTAATAGCGCTCCCCTACGAGCAGTACTTC.

The chain recombines TRBV11-3 with TRBJ2-2; 9 bases match TRBD2. Germline V gene lookup returns CDR1 SGHNT and CDR2 YENEEA. J lost 5 bases, V lost 5 bases, and 3 bases had no gene match. This CDR3 has 14 residues. The CDR3 here is CASSRGLATGELFF. DNA of the CDR3: TGTGCCAGCAGCCGGGGACTAGCAACCGGGGAGCTGTTTTTT. The full variable domain, its missing parts supplied by reference TRBV11-3 and TRBJ2-2, is EAGVVQSPRYKIIEKKQPVAFWCNPISGHNTLYWYLQNLGQGPELLIRYENEEAVDDSQLPKDRFSAERLKGVDSTLKIQPAELGDSAVYLCASSRGLATGELFFGEGSRLTVL.

The chain couples TRBV19 to TRBJ2-7; TRBD2 matches 11 bases. With V trimmed by 4 bases and J by 0 bases, 11 bases remained unmatched. This CDR3 spans 18 amino acids. Looked up from germline, CDR1 is LNHDA and CDR2 is SQIVND (reference sequence). The chain's CDR3 is CASSTRALAGGPSYEQYF. CDR3 sequence (DNA): TGTGCCAGTAGTACCCGGGCGCTAGCGGGAGGCCCCTCCTACGAGCAGTACTTC.

A few counts support this clone. The gene calls are TRBV29-1 and TRBJ2-7; 8 bases are a match to TRBD1. Germline assignment: CDR1 SQVTM and CDR2 ANQGSEA. The CDR3 sequence is 16 residues long. Losses at the gene ends were 6 bases for V and 3 bases for J; bases not matched to a gene: 16. The CDR3 is CSVAGGGRRRSYEQYF. The CDR3, as DNA: TGCAGCGTCGCAGGGGGCGGACGCCGGAGGAGCTACGAGCAGTACTTC.

V usage is TRBV5-1 and J usage is TRBJ2-7; 7 bases fit TRBD1. The CDR3 runs to 15 residues. Trimming removed 1 base from V and 1 base from J; junction bases left unmatched: 5. CDR1 and CDR2 (germline): SGHRS, YFSETQ. The CDR3 bases are TGCGCCAGCAGCTTGATAGGACAGGCTTCCTACGAGCAGTACTTC. It specifies CASSLIGQASYEQYF.

A word on this clone: The CDR3 end shows no conserved phenylalanine or tryptophan, and so a read error is likely. No DNA is shown, since the ends of the CDR3 on it are uncertain; the CDR3 is the one TCRdb lists. The chain joins TRBV29-1 to TRBJ1-4; whether TRBD1, the table's D call, matches the DNA was not checked. Germline values: CDR1 SQVTM, CDR2 ANQGSEA. The CDR3 contains 12 residues when both ends are counted. This CDR3 is CSVAGVGEKMFL.

The gene calls are TRBV28 and TRBJ2-5; D perhaps matches TRBD2 (5 bases). Per the germline V gene, CDR1 is MDHEN and CDR2 is SYDVKM. With 6 bases removed from V and 1 base from J, the gap between germline ends came to 12 bases. This CDR3 is 14 amino acids long. In nucleotides, the CDR3 is TGTGCCAGCAGGGCGGGTTTATTCCAAGAGACCCAGTACTTC. Its protein is CASRAGLFQETQYF.

The chain carries TRBV28 and TRBJ2-1, with D maybe TRBD2 (6 bases). Trimming took 2 bases from V and 3 from J, leaving 20 bases between them. The CDR3 contains 18 residues. Germline V gene sequence: CDR1 MDHEN, CDR2 SYDVKM. In DNA, the CDR3 is TGTGCCAGCAGTTTACCACTATTCGAAGGCGGGGTCTACAATGAGCAGTTCTTC. Its protein is CASSLPLFEGGVYNEQFF.

The sample holds a few counts of this clone. A read error may produce the germline difference seen at one junction end. The V and J genes are TRBV15 and TRBJ2-2; TRBD2 agrees at 8 bases. Germline V gene lookup returns CDR1 LNHNV and CDR2 YYDKDF (reference sequence). The CDR3 runs 20 residues. The CDR3 is CATSRDPETSVGTKTGELFF. The CDR3 nucleotides read TGTGCCACCAGCAGAGATCCCGAGACTAGCGTAGGAACGAAGACCGGGGAGCTGTTTTTT.

This clone occurred a few times. The genes are TRBV19 and TRBJ1-4, with D possibly TRBD1 on 5 matching bases. The CDR3 sequence is 14 residues long. Germline V lookup: CDR1 LNHDA, CDR2 SQIVND (reference sequence). Trimming took off 3 bases at V and 6 bases at J, with 11 bases between the two ends. The DNA for the CDR3 is TGTGCCAGTAGTATTCGGGGGAGGGATGAAAAACTGTTTTTT. Amino acid sequence: CASSIRGRDEKLFF.

Note on this clone: Compared with germline, one end of the junction differs, possibly owing to a read error. The CDR3 is CAISESIRTNSGANFLTF. Written as DNA, the CDR3 is TGTGCCATCAGTGAGTCTATAAGGACAAACTCTGGGGCCAACTTCCTGACTTTC. The chain couples TRBV10-3 to TRBJ2-6; TRBD1 might be the D (5 bases). This CDR3 contains 18 residues. In germline, CDR1 is ENHRY, CDR2 SYGVKD.

This clone was detected only a few times. The chain uses TRBV11-2 and TRBJ1-2; D remains ambiguous. Trimming removed 4 bases at V and 0 bases at J, with 9 bases between. The CDR3 has 14 amino acids. Germline V gene data show CDR1 as SGHAT and CDR2 as FQNNGV. The CDR3 is CASSSGIANYGYTF. The CDR3, as DNA: TGTGCCAGCAGCTCTGGCATCGCTAACTATGGCTACACCTTC.

The CDR3 loop reads CASSSTSGVYDEQFF. For the CDR3, the DNA is TGTGCCAGCAGTTCTACTAGCGGGGTCTATGATGAGCAGTTCTTC. This chain joins TRBV11-3 and TRBJ2-1; 10 bases map to TRBD2. Trimming took 6 bases from V and 8 from J; bases not matched to a gene: 10. This CDR3 has 15 residues. In germline, CDR1 is SGHNT, CDR2 YENEEA.

The V and J genes are TRBV7-8 and TRBJ1-4, with TRBD1 matching 7 bases. V lost 5 bases, J lost 5 bases, and 8 bases stayed unmatched. CDR3 length equals 15 residues. CDR1 SGHVS and CDR2 FQNEAQ come from the germline V gene. The CDR3 protein is CASSGGQAENEKLFF. CDR3 bases: TGTGCCAGCAGCGGTGGACAGGCCGAAAATGAAAAACTGTTTTTT.

This clone was seen more than once but under ten times. The chain couples TRBV7-2 to TRBJ2-3; tentatively, D is TRBD1 (6 bases). V was cut by 8 bases and J by 4 bases, with 13 bases left in between. The CDR3 totals 13 residues. The germline V gene encodes CDR1 SGHTA and CDR2 FQGNSA. In DNA, the CDR3 is TGTGCCAGCGGCACCTACAGGGCAGATACGCAGTATTTT. Translation gives CASGTYRADTQYF.

The rearrangement links TRBV4-1 to TRBJ1-1; a weak D match, TRBD1 (6 bases). The CDR3 totals 15 residues. Per germline, CDR1 MGHRA and CDR2 YSYEKL. V lost 0 bases to trimming and J lost 1 base, with 9 bases between them. The CDR3 sequence: CASSQEGQPNTEAFF. The CDR3 bases are TGCGCCAGCAGCCAAGAGGGACAACCGAACACTGAAGCTTTCTTT.

This chain uses TRBV7-6 with TRBJ2-7; unclear D gene. CDR1 SGHVS and CDR2 FNYEAQ come from the germline V gene. This CDR3 has 14 residues. Trimming shortened V by 1 base and J by 2 bases, and 9 bases separated the two germline ends. The CDR3 coding sequence is TGTGCCAGCAGCTTAGAGAGTTTTACCTACGAGCAGTACTTC. Translated: CASSLESFTYEQYF. Full variable domain (outside the CDR3, taken from reference TRBV7-6 and TRBJ2-7): GAGVSQSPRYKVTKRGQDVALRCDPISGHVSLYWYRQALGQGPEFLTYFNYEAQQDKSGLPNDRFSAERPEGSISTLTIQRTEQRDSAMYRCASSLESFTYEQYFGPGTRLTVT.

This chain connects TRBV28 to TRBJ1-2; no clear D gene. This CDR3 contains 13 residues. Per the germline V gene, CDR1 is MDHEN and CDR2 is SYDVKM. V was trimmed by 3 bases and J by 5 bases, leaving 10 bases between them. CDR3: CASSFQVSYGYTF. The CDR3 DNA sequence: TGTGCCAGCAGTTTCCAGGTTTCTTATGGCTACACCTTC.

About this clone: At one of its ends the junction is not consistent with the germline gene, which may arise from a read error. This chain links TRBV28 with TRBJ1-5; the match to TRBD1 covers 7 bases. The CDR3 is 14 residues long. Per the germline V gene, CDR1 is MDHEN and CDR2 is SYDVKM. The CDR3 sequence: CASSPWGQNQPQNF. The CDR3 DNA sequence: TGTGCCAGCAGCCCCTGGGGACAGAATCAGCCCCAGAATTTT. The variable domain in full, with the rest retrieved from reference TRBV28 and TRBJ1-5, is DVKVTQSSRYLVKRTGEKVFLECVQDMDHENMFWYRQDPGLGLRLIYFSYDVKMKEKGDIPEGYSVSREKKERFSLILESASTNQTSMYLCASSPWGQNQPQNFGDGTRLSIL.

This clone was observed a handful of times. The chain employs TRBV29-1 and TRBJ1-4; 9 bases align to TRBD1. J gave up 5 bases and V 6 bases, and 7 bases lay outside the gene matches. Germline lookup yields CDR1 SQVTM and CDR2 ANQGSEA. The CDR3 runs 14 residues. Here the CDR3 reads CSVRGGTGNEKLFF. CDR3 nucleotides: TGCAGCGTCCGGGGGGGGACAGGGAATGAAAAACTGTTTTTT.

J is TRBJ2-7 and V is TRBV29-1; 7 nucleotides match TRBD2. After removal of 2 bases from V and 4 bases from J, the junction contained 11 bases not matched to a gene. There are 15 residues in the CDR3. Germline assignment: CDR1 SQVTM and CDR2 ANQGSEA. CDR3 in amino acids: CSVETPGTKMYEQYF. The CDR3 coding sequence is TGCAGCGTTGAAACGCCCGGGACTAAGATGTACGAGCAGTACTTC.

A few counts support this clone. The V gene is TRBV19, the J gene TRBJ1-4; D is uncertain. The CDR3 length is 15 residues. The germline V gene has CDR1 LNHDA and CDR2 SQIVND (reference sequence). V lost 8 bases and J lost 2, with 15 bases in between. This CDR3 reads CASRTRVGTNEKLFF. The CDR3 DNA sequence: TGTGCCAGTCGAACGAGGGTGGGGACTAATGAAAAACTGTTTTTT.

This clone came up a few times. The chain recombines TRBV28 with TRBJ2-7, with D perhaps TRBD2 (6 bases). The CDR3 spans 13 residues. Germline CDR1 and CDR2: MDHEN and SYDVKM. With 6 bases removed from V and 6 bases from J, the gap between germline ends came to 15 bases. This chain's CDR3 is CASSPVGEVEQYF. The CDR3 DNA reads TGTGCCAGCAGCCCAGTCGGGGAGGTCGAGCAGTACTTC.

This clone has a handful of counts. This chain links TRBV18 with TRBJ1-2, with D maybe TRBD1 (6 bases). Germline V gene lookup returns CDR1 KGHSH and CDR2 LQKENI. Trimming removed 6 bases at V and 6 bases at J, with 11 bases between. The CDR3 has 12 residues. The CDR3 loop is CASSPKGDGYTF. The CDR3 region has the DNA TGTGCCAGCTCCCCCAAGGGGGATGGCTACACCTTC.

CDR3 DNA: TGTGCCAGCAGCCCGGTCCGTGGTGGAGCTTTCTTT. Encoded protein: CASSPVRGGAFF. The V gene is TRBV7-9, the J gene TRBJ1-1, with D hard to call. V lost 5 bases to trimming and J lost 10 bases, with 14 bases between them. Germline-derived CDR1 and CDR2 are SEHNR and FQNEAQ (reference sequence). CDR3 size: 12 residues.

This clone was detected only a few times. The V call is TRBV2, the J call TRBJ2-3, with 8 bases identical to TRBD1. The CDR3 consists of 15 residues. Trimming removed 7 bases from V and 5 bases from J; junction bases left unmatched: 11. The germline gives CDR1 SNHLY, CDR2 FYNNEI. CDR3 in amino acids: CASTLDRAGVDTQYF. As DNA, the CDR3 is TGTGCCAGCACCTTGGACAGGGCGGGTGTAGATACGCAGTATTTT.

The chain carries TRBV28 and TRBJ2-7; 7 nucleotides match TRBD2. CDR1 is MDHEN, CDR2 SYDVKM, per germline. The CDR3 loop spans 15 amino acids. Trimming took 3 bases from V and 0 from J; bases not matched to a gene: 5. In nucleotides, the CDR3 is TGTGCCAGCAGTTTGGCCGGGAGGCACTCCTACGAGCAGTACTTC. Protein sequence: CASSLAGRHSYEQYF.

This clone was seen once. This chain connects TRBV20-1 to TRBJ2-4, with D unresolved. The CDR3 totals 10 residues. Between the trimmed V and J ends, which lost 6 bases and 8 bases, there was a span of 8 bases. CDR1 and CDR2 (germline): DFQATT, SNEGSKA (reference sequence). In nucleotides, the CDR3 is TGCAGTGCACCGCAGGACATTCAGTACTTC. It codes for CSAPQDIQYF.

CDR3 in DNA: TGTGCCAGCAGCGCCAGGGTCACCGGGGAGCTGTTTTTT. This codes for CASSARVTGELFF. The V call is TRBV9, the J call TRBJ2-2, with D tentatively TRBD1 (5 bases). The CDR3 is 13 residues long. V lost 3 bases and J lost 4, with 7 bases in between. The germline V gene encodes CDR1 SGDLS and CDR2 YYNGEE.